The TCR beta chain described here comes from a study of T-cell reconstitution after alpha-beta-depleted transplantation in children. Preparation of the TCRbeta library was carried out with unique molecular identifiers. In TCRdb, the PCR reads were re-called with MiXCR into one record per CDR3 protein. The sample has approximately 510,000 distinct CDR3 sequences, approximately 20% seen once. The clonotype comes from a human donor who donated a stem cell graft to a child with acute lymphoblastic leukemia. The sample consisted of PBMCs from the stem cell graft donor, taken from the stem cell graft.

The CDR3 here is CSVEDPGRSSYEQYF. The CDR3 nucleotides are TGCAGCGTTGAAGATCCTGGCAGGAGCTCCTACGAGCAGTACTTC. V usage is TRBV29-1 and J usage is TRBJ2-7, with D unresolved. Trimming removed 0 bases from V and 0 bases from J, with 12 bases in between. This CDR3 contains 15 residues. Per germline, CDR1 SQVTM and CDR2 ANQGSEA.